The 17 T cell receptor beta chains reported below all come from one sample, sequenced in a study of shared clonotypes between healthy human individuals (dated by TCRdb to about 2020). Libraries came from the immunoSEQ multiplex PCR assay. The table comes from immuneACCESS by way of TCRdb, which keeps in-frame sequences with V and J called. Part of the clones is missing from these tables; in studies checked, under half for an unresolved V gene and the rest for unknown reasons. The sample has millions of clones on record, roughly 94% of them singletons. The ten largest clones capture 0.13% of the sample. The sequencing input was naive CD4+ T cells sorted from blood. The cell subset or site label corresponds to: CD45RA+ positively selected. The source is a man younger than 35 in good health.

This clone was found once. Different DNA sequences within this sample yield the same CDR3. The chain combines TRBV28 with TRBJ1-1; 9 bases agree with TRBD1. V trimming: 6 bases; J trimming: 3 bases; junction bases outside the gene matches: 2. In germline, CDR1 is MDHEN, CDR2 SYDVKM. The CDR3 spans 13 residues. The DNA for the CDR3 is TGTGCCAGCAGGGGACAGGGTGACACTGAAGCTTTCTTT. This sequence encodes CASRGQGDTEAFF.

This chain links TRBV9 with TRBJ2-5; D is undetermined. Trimming shortened V by 0 bases and J by 3 bases, and 15 bases separated the two germline ends. Germline CDR1 SGDLS, CDR2 YYNGEE. The CDR3 runs 16 residues. CDR3 amino acids: CASSVEPHPFEETQYF. As DNA, the CDR3 is TGTGCCAGCAGCGTAGAACCCCATCCCTTCGAAGAGACCCAGTACTTC.

This clone was detected a few times. CDR3 bases: TGTGCCATCAGACCTAGCGGGAACTACAATGAGCAGTTCTTC. This gives the protein CAIRPSGNYNEQFF. The chain uses TRBV10-3 and TRBJ2-1; TRBD2 aligns across 9 bases. CDR3 length equals 14 residues. V trimming: 6 bases; J trimming: 3 bases; junction bases outside the gene matches: 3. CDR1 is ENHRY, CDR2 SYGVKD, per germline.

The chain employs TRBV19 and TRBJ1-5; TRBD1 might be the D (5 bases). Germline CDR1 LNHDA, CDR2 SQIVND (reference sequence). V shed 1 base and J shed 2 bases, with 18 bases lying between them. The CDR3 has 18 residues. The CDR3 coding sequence is TGTGCCAGTAGTATAGCGGGGGATGGTGGAGTTCGCAATCAGCCCCAGCATTTT. Its protein is CASSIAGDGGVRNQPQHF.

The rearrangement uses TRBV4-2 and TRBJ1-2; possible D gene TRBD1, 5 bases. The CDR3 loop spans 15 amino acids. Per the germline V gene, CDR1 is LGHNA and CDR2 is YNFKEQ. V gave up 5 bases and J gave up 6 bases, with 19 bases separating them. In DNA, the CDR3 is TGTGCCAGCAGCACCCCCCCGGGGACTTATGATGGCTACACCTTC. Translated, it gives CASSTPPGTYDGYTF.

Regarding this clone: One end of the junction varies from germline; a read error may be responsible. The chain carries TRBV30 and TRBJ1-1; D gene uncertain. The CDR3 has 13 residues. Germline V gene data show CDR1 as GTSNPN and CDR2 as SVGIG (reference sequence). The CDR3 nucleotides read TGTGCCTGGGGTGTTGGGGAGGCCACTGAAGCTTTCTTT. Protein sequence: CAWGVGEATEAFF. Supplemented by reference TRBV30 and TRBJ1-1, the full variable domain reads SQTIHQWPATLVQPVGSPLSLECTVEGTSNPNLYWYRQAAGRGLQLLFYSVGIGQISSEVPQNLSASRPQDRQFILSSKKLLLSDSGFYLCAWGVGEATEAFFGQGTRLTVV.

Notes on this clone: This same CDR3 is encoded by further DNA sequences in the sample. The chain employs TRBV5-6 and TRBJ2-5, with D hard to call. Germline CDR1 SGHDT, CDR2 YYEEEE. The CDR3 loop spans 14 amino acids. Trimming cost V 1 base and J 2 bases, with 9 bases left between them. The CDR3 coding sequence is TGTGCCAGCAGCTTGAGGGCTGTACAAGAGACCCAGTACTTC. Its protein is CASSLRAVQETQYF.

This clone appeared once. The rearrangement uses TRBV2 and TRBJ2-7; no reliable D call. The CDR3 is made up of 14 amino acids. V was shortened by 5 bases and J by 0 bases, with 11 bases between the two germline ends. Germline CDR1 and CDR2: SNHLY and FYNNEI. CDR3 nucleotide sequence: TGTGCCAGCAGTACCTCGACGGGCTCCTACGAGCAGTACTTC. Protein sequence: CASSTSTGSYEQYF.

The rearrangement uses TRBV5-4 and TRBJ2-1, with 7 bases lining up with TRBD1. Germline CDR1 is SGHNT and CDR2 is YYREEE (reference sequence). The ends lost 0 bases at V and 11 bases at J; junction bases unmatched: 11. This CDR3 is 15 amino acids long. In DNA form, the CDR3 reads TGTGCCAGCAGCTTGGCCAGCGAGGGGGCGTTAAAGCAGTTCTTC. It translates to CASSLASEGALKQFF.

This clone was seen once. The rearrangement joins TRBV18 to TRBJ1-6; D unclear. The CDR3 consists of 14 residues. Germline CDR1 and CDR2: KGHSH and LQKENI. The V end lost 5 bases, the J end lost 4 bases, and 9 bases lay between the germline ends. The CDR3 DNA is TGTGCCAGCTCATCGGACGGTTATAATTCACCCCTCCACTTT. This gives the protein CASSSDGYNSPLHF.

V usage is TRBV9 and J usage is TRBJ2-1; D is possibly TRBD1 or TRBD2 (5 bases each). The CDR3 loop spans 16 amino acids. Germline V gives CDR1 SGDLS, CDR2 YYNGEE. Trimming pared 0 bases from V and 6 bases from J, leaving 16 bases between. CDR3 sequence: CASSVAPRVAINEQFF. The CDR3 DNA reads as TGTGCCAGCAGCGTAGCCCCCAGGGTAGCGATCAATGAGCAGTTCTTC.

This chain uses TRBV9 with TRBJ1-6; a weak D match, TRBD1 (6 bases). This CDR3 region has 16 residues. Germline lookup yields CDR1 SGDLS and CDR2 YYNGEE. V was cut by 3 bases and J by 7 bases, with 17 bases left in between. The CDR3 loop is CASSAQPSTGNSPLHF. The CDR3 DNA reads as TGTGCCAGCAGCGCACAACCCTCAACAGGGAATTCACCCCTCCACTTT.

The chain uses TRBV28 and TRBJ2-7; possibly TRBD2 for D (6 bases). The CDR3 has 15 residues. The V end lost 2 bases, the J end lost 0 bases, and 11 bases lay between the germline ends. The germline V gene has CDR1 MDHEN and CDR2 SYDVKM. This chain's CDR3 is CASSLVGGPSYEQYF. In DNA form, the CDR3 reads TGTGCCAGCAGTTTAGTCGGGGGACCCTCCTACGAGCAGTACTTC.

The rearrangement uses TRBV9 and TRBJ2-5; TRBD2 matches at 12 bases. Trimming took 3 bases from V and 5 from J; bases not matched to a gene: 8. The V gene's germline CDR1 is SGDLS and CDR2 YYNGEE. This CDR3 is built from 16 residues. The CDR3 protein is CASSEGGLAGLETQYF. The CDR3 DNA reads TGTGCCAGCAGCGAGGGGGGACTAGCGGGCTTGGAGACCCAGTACTTC. Based on the CDR3 plus reference TRBV9 and TRBJ2-5, the full variable domain is DSGVTQTPKHLITATGQRVTLRCSPRSGDLSVYWYQQSLDQGLQFLIQYYNGEERAKGNILERFSAQQFPDLHSELNLSSLELGDSALYFCASSEGGLAGLETQYFGPGTRLLVL.

Regarding this clone: A much bigger clone sits one base away, suggesting this may be a read error. This sequence joins TRBV2 and TRBJ1-5; 8 bases map to TRBD1. Germline V gene sequence: CDR1 SNHLY, CDR2 FYNNEI. CDR3 length: 14 residues. In DNA form, the CDR3 reads TGTGCCGGCAGGGACAGGTTGCTGGGTCAGCCCCAGCATTTT. Translated, it gives CAGRDRLLGQPQHF.

The chain carries TRBV11-2 and TRBJ2-2, with D hard to call. The CDR3 consists of 14 residues. Trimming took off 5 bases at V and 5 bases at J, with 12 bases between the two ends. Germline V CDR1 and CDR2: SGHAT, FQNNGV. The CDR3 is CASSPQGATGELFF. CDR3 nucleotide sequence: TGTGCCAGCAGCCCCCAAGGCGCAACCGGGGAGCTGTTTTTT.

The J gene is TRBJ2-2, the V gene TRBV5-1; the D is unclear. The germline V gene has CDR1 SGHRS and CDR2 YFSETQ. With 4 bases removed from V and 2 bases from J, the gap between germline ends came to 15 bases. CDR3 length: 16 residues. The CDR3 region has the DNA TGCGCCAGCAGCGTACGGACGGCTACCAACACCGGGGAGCTGTTTTTT. Translating it yields CASSVRTATNTGELFF.